These 15 T cell receptor beta chains originate from one sample sequenced in a study of identical twins. TCRdb reanalysed the 5' RACE reads using MiXCR and keeps one entry per CDR3 protein. Found here are some 730,000 distinct CDR3 sequences, around a sixth of them singletons; the top ten hold approximately 14%. These records were also assigned to another study, of T cells expressing NK-cell markers.

Material for sequencing was PBMCs. The source of these receptors is a woman younger than 30 in good health.

The gene calls are TRBV28 and TRBJ2-7; D uncertain. Looked up from germline, CDR1 is MDHEN and CDR2 is SYDVKM. V was clipped by 6 bases and J by 0 bases, with 9 bases between them. The CDR3 loop spans 13 amino acids. CDR3 coding DNA: TGTGCCAGCAGGAGACCCAACTCCTACGAGCAGTACTTC. As protein: CASRRPNSYEQYF.

This clonotype was detected a few times. V is TRBV6-2 or TRBV6-3 and J is TRBJ2-1; possibly TRBD2 for D (5 bases). This CDR3 contains 15 residues. Germline V gives CDR1 MNHEY, CDR2 SVGEGT. With 6 bases removed from V and 6 bases from J, the gap between germline ends came to 18 bases. CDR3 sequence (DNA): TGTGCCAGCAGCCTACCGGGGATCTTCCTCAATGAGCAGTTCTTC. Translating gives CASSLPGIFLNEQFF.

The chain recombines TRBV9 with TRBJ2-5; perhaps TRBD2 as D (5 bases). This CDR3 has 15 residues. Trimming removed 4 bases at V and 1 base at J, with 14 bases between. Germline V gene data show CDR1 as SGDLS and CDR2 as YYNGEE. CDR3 in DNA: TGTGCCAGCAGCCCGCGGGCCCACCTCCAAGAGACCCAGTACTTC. Amino acids: CASSPRAHLQETQYF.

This clonotype was detected a few times. The V call is TRBV4-1, the J call TRBJ2-3, with 10 bases matching TRBD2. Germline trimming cut 2 bases from V and 4 bases from J; bases unmatched to any gene: 12. The CDR3 length is 18 residues. Germline loops: CDR1 MGHRA, CDR2 YSYEKL. The CDR3 bases are TGCGCCAGCAGCCAAAGGGCTAGCGGGAGAAGAGAGGCAGATACGCAGTATTTT. This encodes CASSQRASGRREADTQYF.

There are a few counts of this clonotype. The CDR3 DNA reads TGCAGTGCAGGCGGCTCCCGTTACAATGAGCAGTTCTTC. Protein product: CSAGGSRYNEQFF. The chain recombines TRBV20-1 with TRBJ2-1, with no clear D. CDR1 is DFQATT and CDR2 is SNEGSKA in the germline V gene (reference sequence). Trimming pared 6 bases from V and 4 bases from J, leaving 13 bases between. This CDR3 spans 13 amino acids.

This clonotype has more than one count but fewer than ten. The V call is TRBV3-1, the J call TRBJ1-2, with 7 bases lining up with TRBD1. The CDR3 runs 15 residues. Germline CDR1 reads LGHDT; CDR2 reads YNNKEL (reference sequence). Trimming took 3 bases from V and 6 from J; bases not matched to a gene: 10. This CDR3 reads CASSHRQGWGDGYTF. The CDR3 DNA reads as TGTGCCAGCAGCCATCGACAGGGATGGGGTGATGGCTACACCTTC.

This rearrangement joins TRBV20-1 to TRBJ2-2; 13 bases match TRBD2. Germline lookup yields CDR1 DFQATT and CDR2 SNEGSKA (reference sequence). The length of the CDR3 is 15 residues. Trimming removed 5 bases from V and 7 bases from J; junction bases left unmatched: 7. The CDR3 loop is CSAPGLAGDNGELFF. The CDR3 coding sequence is TGCAGTGCTCCTGGACTAGCGGGAGATAACGGGGAGCTGTTTTTT.

The rearrangement joins TRBV6-5 to TRBJ2-3; possibly TRBD2 for D (7 bases). Deletions cut 7 bases from V and 6 bases from J, with 26 bases between. The germline CDR1 and CDR2 sequences are MNHEY and SVGAGI. The CDR3 sequence is 17 residues long. In DNA, the CDR3 is TGTGCCAGCACGTTGGTGGGGGGGCCGCTATCGGCCGATACGCAGTATTTT. Translation gives CASTLVGGPLSADTQYF.

This clonotype occurred a few times. In nucleotides, the CDR3 is TGTGCCAGCAGCAGCAGCGGGAGAGCAACAGATACGCAGTATTTT. It codes for CASSSSGRATDTQYF. The V and J genes are TRBV6-1 and TRBJ2-3, with 8 nucleotides matching TRBD2. With V trimmed by 6 bases and J by 3 bases, 8 bases remained unmatched. The CDR3 runs to 15 residues. Germline V gene data show CDR1 as MNHNS and CDR2 as SASEGT.

The V and J genes are TRBV20-1 and TRBJ1-5; 7 nucleotides agree with TRBD1. Germline lookup yields CDR1 DFQATT and CDR2 SNEGSKA (reference sequence). After removal of 3 bases from V and 4 bases from J, the junction contained 9 bases not matched to a gene. This CDR3 has 15 residues. In DNA form, the CDR3 reads TGCAGTGCTAGGGGCCCGGGACAGTCTAATCAGCCCCAGCATTTT. This gives the protein CSARGPGQSNQPQHF.

This clonotype was recorded a few times. The J gene is TRBJ2-5, the V gene TRBV7-6, with D hard to call. The V gene's germline CDR1 is SGHVS and CDR2 FNYEAQ. The V gene lost 0 bases and the J gene lost 4 bases, with 15 bases spanning the gap. The CDR3 runs to 16 residues. CDR3 DNA sequence: TGTGCCAGCAGCTTAGCTATCCTAGTGGGTGGAGAGACCCAGTACTTC. The encoded protein is CASSLAILVGGETQYF.

The J gene is TRBJ2-2, the V gene TRBV7-2, with 11 bases fitting TRBD2. This CDR3 has 14 amino acids. The V segment lost 5 bases and the J segment 6 bases; nucleotides outside the gene matches: 2. From germline, CDR1 is SGHTA and CDR2 FQGNSA. CDR3 amino acids: CASSILAGAGELFF. The CDR3, as DNA: TGTGCCAGCAGCATACTAGCGGGGGCCGGGGAGCTGTTTTTT.

The V and J genes are TRBV5-7 and TRBJ1-5; D perhaps matches TRBD1 (6 bases). TRBV5-7 carries the ORF label, with uncertain function. The CDR3 spans 15 residues. V lost 5 bases to trimming and J lost 2 bases, with 14 bases between them. CDR3 nucleotide sequence: TGTGCCAGCAGATACCCTTACAGGGGCAATCAGCCCCAGCATTTT. The encoded protein is CASRYPYRGNQPQHF.

This clonotype was detected many times. The chain recombines TRBV6-1 with TRBJ2-6, with D unresolved. V lost 4 bases, J lost 0 bases, and 10 bases lay in between. CDR3 length: 16 residues. Looked up from germline, CDR1 is MNHNS and CDR2 is SASEGT. Written as DNA, the CDR3 is TGTGCCAGCAGTGCCGGGCTGAACTCTGGGGCCAACGTCCTGACTTTC. Its protein is CASSAGLNSGANVLTF.

For this clonotype: A junction end diverges from the germline sequence, so it may reflect a read error. This chain connects TRBV14 to TRBJ2-6; D might be TRBD2 (6 bases). Germline values: CDR1 SGHDN, CDR2 FVKESK. The CDR3 sequence is 16 residues long. The CDR3 DNA is TGTGCCAGCAGCCACCAATTCAGGGCCGGGGGCAACGTCCTGACTTTC. As protein: CASSHQFRAGGNVLTF.